The sequence of this TCR beta chain was determined in a study of cytomegalovirus exposure and HLA in healthy donors. Overall study results and limits: Among the CMV-associated chains, a few were confirmed in vitro as specific for CMV antigens.

PCR used 60 Vbeta primers and 13 Jbeta primers. In the authors' methods: About 10 million shared chains were among the about 80 million unique TCR beta chains that a later analysis counted. Assay: immunoSEQ multiplex PCR; the TCRdb copy retains only in-frame clones and omits some. The V and J calls and clone size were taken over from that table, and D and trimming were inferred from the DNA. This table has roughly 100,000 clones, roughly 9.1% appearing once. A remark on this clone: Its antigen remains unidentified.

The V gene's germline CDR1 is SGDLS and CDR2 YYNGEE. Trimming cost V 1 base and J 2 bases, with 13 bases left between them. The CDR3 sequence is 15 residues long. Samples came from healthy bone marrow donors. Donors had nominal health at sampling but likely had unrecorded immune exposures. The sequenced sample was PBMCs. The chain employs TRBV9 and TRBJ2-7; D perhaps matches TRBD2 (5 bases). The source is a man in his forties in good health and CMV-seropositive. The CDR3 DNA is TGTGCCAGCAGCGTAACTCCGGACTTTACCTACGAGCAGTACTTC. This gives the protein CASSVTPDFTYEQYF. The whole variable domain, filled in from reference TRBV9 and TRBJ2-7, reads DSGVTQTPKHLITATGQRVTLRCSPRSGDLSVYWYQQSLDQGLQFLIQYYNGEERAKGNILERFSAQQFPDLHSELNLSSLELGDSALYFCASSVTPDFTYEQYFGPGTRLTVT.